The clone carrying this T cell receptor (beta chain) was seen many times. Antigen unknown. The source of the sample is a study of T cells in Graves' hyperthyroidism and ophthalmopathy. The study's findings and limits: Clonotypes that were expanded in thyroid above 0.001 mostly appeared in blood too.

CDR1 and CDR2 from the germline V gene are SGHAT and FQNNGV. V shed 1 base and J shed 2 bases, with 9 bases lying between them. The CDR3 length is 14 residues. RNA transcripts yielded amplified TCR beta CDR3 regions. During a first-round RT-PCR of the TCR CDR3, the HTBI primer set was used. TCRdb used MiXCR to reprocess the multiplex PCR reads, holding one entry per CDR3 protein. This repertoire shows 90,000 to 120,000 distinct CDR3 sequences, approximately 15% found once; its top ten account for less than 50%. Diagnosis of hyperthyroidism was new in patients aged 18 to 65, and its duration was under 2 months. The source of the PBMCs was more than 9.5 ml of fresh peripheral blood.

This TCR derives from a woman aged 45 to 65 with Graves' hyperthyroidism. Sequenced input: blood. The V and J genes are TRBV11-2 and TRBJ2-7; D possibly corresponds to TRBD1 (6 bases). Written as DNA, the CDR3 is TGTGCCAGCAGCTTAGTGCAGGGGCCCTACGAGCAGTACTTC. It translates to CASSLVQGPYEQYF.